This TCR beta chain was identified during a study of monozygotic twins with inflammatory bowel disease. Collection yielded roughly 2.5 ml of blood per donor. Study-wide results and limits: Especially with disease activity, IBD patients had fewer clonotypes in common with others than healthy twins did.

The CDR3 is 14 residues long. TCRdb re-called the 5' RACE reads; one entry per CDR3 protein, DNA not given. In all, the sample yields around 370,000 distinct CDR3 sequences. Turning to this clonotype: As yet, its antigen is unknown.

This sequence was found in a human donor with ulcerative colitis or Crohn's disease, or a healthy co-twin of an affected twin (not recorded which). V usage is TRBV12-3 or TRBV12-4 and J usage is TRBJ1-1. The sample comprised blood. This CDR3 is CASRMGPLPSEAFF.